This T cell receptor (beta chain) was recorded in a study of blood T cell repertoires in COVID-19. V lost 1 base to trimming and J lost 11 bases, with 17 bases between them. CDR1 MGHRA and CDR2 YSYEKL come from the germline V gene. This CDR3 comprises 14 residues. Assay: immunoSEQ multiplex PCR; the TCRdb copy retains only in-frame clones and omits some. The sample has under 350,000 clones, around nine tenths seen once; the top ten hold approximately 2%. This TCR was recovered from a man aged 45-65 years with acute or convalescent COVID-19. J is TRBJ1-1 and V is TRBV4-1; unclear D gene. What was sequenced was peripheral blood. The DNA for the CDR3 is TGCGCCAGCAGCCAAGGAACGGGTCTGAGTTTGGCTTTCTTT. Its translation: CASSQGTGLSLAFF.